One sample yielded the 27 T cell receptor beta chains listed below, sequenced in a study of shared clonotypes between healthy human individuals. Clones were sequenced by immunoSEQ multiplex PCR, and TCRdb holds only the in-frame ones, with some missing. The data contain 600,000 to 750,000 clones, about two thirds of them singletons. Sequencing was done on a sample of memory CD4+ T cells sorted from blood. Subset indicated: CD45RA-negative fraction. All receptors come from a woman in her 30s in good health.

V and J are TRBV5-1 and TRBJ2-7; tentatively, D is TRBD2 (5 bases). CDR1 and CDR2 (germline): SGHRS, YFSETQ. V lost 0 bases and J 3 bases, leaving 19 bases between the germline ends. CDR3 length: 17 amino acids. CDR3 sequence: CASSLGPTSLGDYEQYF. CDR3 nucleotide sequence: TGCGCCAGCAGCTTGGGGCCCACCTCGTTGGGAGACTACGAGCAGTACTTC.

The chain is built from TRBV14 and TRBJ2-3; possible D gene TRBD2, 5 bases. V lost 3 bases to trimming and J lost 4 bases, with 14 bases between them. In germline, CDR1 is SGHDN, CDR2 FVKESK. CDR3 length equals 15 residues. The CDR3 DNA is TGTGCCAGCAGCCACCTCAGCACGGGGTCAGATACGCAGTATTTT. Amino acids: CASSHLSTGSDTQYF.

The chain carries TRBV18 and TRBJ1-3, with a possible D match to TRBD1 (5 bases). This CDR3 region has 17 residues. V lost 7 bases, J lost 9 bases, and 28 bases lay in between. CDR1 is KGHSH, CDR2 LQKENI, per germline. Here the CDR3 DNA reads TGTGCCAGCTTGAAAATTATCAGGGACTTCCGGAACGGCACCATATATTTT. Translating it yields CASLKIIRDFRNGTIYF.

The CDR3 spells CASSLWASGSPDTGELFF. The CDR3 region has the DNA TGTGCCAGCAGCTTGTGGGCTAGCGGGAGCCCCGACACCGGGGAGCTGTTTTTT. The V call is TRBV5-6, the J call TRBJ2-2, with 10 bases lining up with TRBD2. The CDR3 length is 18 residues. With 1 base clipped from V and 3 bases from J, the junction kept 9 bases outside the gene matches. CDR1 and CDR2 (germline): SGHDT, YYEEEE.

This clone was observed a single time. The rearrangement uses TRBV7-2 and TRBJ2-7; 10 nucleotides line up with TRBD1. Germline V gene lookup returns CDR1 SGHTA and CDR2 FQGNSA. The length of the CDR3 is 16 residues. The ends lost 6 bases at V and 3 bases at J; junction bases unmatched: 11. The CDR3 DNA reads as TGTGCCAGCAGATCCCTCGGGACAGGGGCAATCTACGAGCAGTACTTC. Its protein is CASRSLGTGAIYEQYF. Drawing the rest from reference TRBV7-2 and TRBJ2-7, the complete variable domain is GAGVSQSPSNKVTEKGKDVELRCDPISGHTALYWYRQSLGQGLEFLIYFQGNSAPDKSGLPSDRFSAERTGGSVSTLTIQRTQQEDSAVYLCASRSLGTGAIYEQYFGPGTRLTVT.

This chain connects TRBV7-7 to TRBJ2-7; 9 bases fit TRBD2. The length of the CDR3 is 15 residues. The ends lost 0 bases at V and 5 bases at J; junction bases unmatched: 5. Germline V CDR1 and CDR2: SSHAT, FNYEAQ (reference sequence). The CDR3 DNA reads TGTGCCAGCAGCTTAGCGGCGGGAGGGCCTCACGAGCAGTACTTC. Residues: CASSLAAGGPHEQYF. Together with reference TRBV7-7 and TRBJ2-7, the CDR3 gives the full variable domain: GAGVSQSPRYKVTKRGQDVTLRCDPISSHATLYWYQQALGQGPEFLTYFNYEAQPDKSGLPSDRFSAERPEGSISTLTIQRTEQRDSAMYRCASSLAAGGPHEQYFGPGTRLTVT.

The V and J genes are TRBV7-2 and TRBJ2-1; TRBD2 matches 11 bases. V dropped 0 bases and J dropped 8; count of bases not matched to a gene: 9. This CDR3 contains 17 residues. CDR1 is SGHTA and CDR2 is FQGNSA in the germline V gene. The CDR3 here is CASSLALTSGSLDEQFF. CDR3 DNA sequence: TGTGCCAGCAGCTTAGCGCTAACTAGCGGGAGTCTGGATGAGCAGTTCTTC.

The chain combines TRBV11-3 with TRBJ2-5; D ambiguous. Trimming left V 6 bases short and J 5 bases short, with 16 bases between. From germline, CDR1 is SGHNT and CDR2 YENEEA. The CDR3 length is 14 residues. CDR3 sequence reads: CASRGMWTEETQYF. CDR3 sequence (DNA): TGTGCCAGCAGAGGAATGTGGACGGAGGAGACCCAGTACTTC. Looking up the rest from reference TRBV11-3 and TRBJ2-5 gives the full variable domain: EAGVVQSPRYKIIEKKQPVAFWCNPISGHNTLYWYLQNLGQGPELLIRYENEEAVDDSQLPKDRFSAERLKGVDSTLKIQPAELGDSAVYLCASRGMWTEETQYFGPGTRLLVL.

The chain is built from TRBV10-3 and TRBJ2-7; possibly TRBD1 for D (5 bases). With 7 bases removed from V and 0 bases from J, the gap between germline ends came to 10 bases. The germline CDR1 and CDR2 sequences are ENHRY and SYGVKD. CDR3 size: 13 residues. CDR3 DNA sequence: TGTGCCATCAAGACAGACAGCTCCTACGAGCAGTACTTC. Translating gives CAIKTDSSYEQYF.

This sequence joins TRBV28 and TRBJ1-2; the D gene is possibly TRBD1 (6 bases). V was pared by 8 bases and J by 0 bases, with 16 bases between. The CDR3 length is 15 residues. Germline assignment: CDR1 MDHEN and CDR2 SYDVKM. The CDR3 sequence: CASGNTGNPNYGYTF. Here the CDR3 DNA reads TGTGCCAGCGGTAATACAGGGAATCCTAACTATGGCTACACCTTC.

This clone was recorded once. V is TRBV28 and J is TRBJ2-1; the D gene could be TRBD1 or TRBD2 (5 bases each). Germline V gives CDR1 MDHEN, CDR2 SYDVKM. Trimming removed 11 bases from V and 2 bases from J, with 16 bases in between. The CDR3 spans 14 residues. The chain's CDR3 is CAAWDVSTYNEQFF. The CDR3 bases are TGTGCCGCCTGGGACGTTTCGACCTACAATGAGCAGTTCTTC.

V and J are TRBV2 and TRBJ1-3; the D is unclear. The CDR3 sequence is 12 residues long. Germline CDR1 SNHLY, CDR2 FYNNEI. V was shortened by 9 bases and J by 0 bases, with 6 bases between the two germline ends. In nucleotides, the CDR3 is TGTGCCAGTGCGAGCTCTGGAAACACCATATATTTT. Translation: CASASSGNTIYF. Drawing the rest from reference TRBV2 and TRBJ1-3, the complete variable domain is EPEVTQTPSHQVTQMGQEVILRCVPISNHLYFYWYRQILGQKVEFLVSFYNNEISEKSEIFDDQFSVERPDGSNFTLKIRSTKLEDSAMYFCASASSGNTIYFGEGSWLTVV.

V gene TRBV7-9 combines with J gene TRBJ2-7; 12 positions agree with TRBD2. Germline lookup yields CDR1 SEHNR and CDR2 FQNEAQ (reference sequence). V was pared by 2 bases and J by 5 bases, with 1 base of the junction left unmatched. The CDR3 sequence is 14 residues long. The CDR3 loop is CASSLTSGRHEQYF. The CDR3 DNA reads as TGTGCCAGCAGCTTAACTAGCGGGAGGCACGAGCAGTACTTC.

This chain uses TRBV9 with TRBJ1-4, with a tentative D call TRBD1 (6 bases). This CDR3 is 15 amino acids long. Germline CDR1 reads SGDLS; CDR2 reads YYNGEE. Trimming cost V 4 bases and J 4 bases, with 14 bases left between them. CDR3 sequence: CASSLTTGLNEKLFF. Written as DNA, the CDR3 is TGTGCCAGCAGCCTAACGACAGGTCTTAATGAAAAACTGTTTTTT.

CDR3 residues: CASSHPGLAGGGNEQFF. In DNA, the CDR3 is TGTGCCAGCAGCCACCCCGGACTAGCGGGAGGGGGCAATGAGCAGTTCTTC. The chain recombines TRBV14 with TRBJ2-1; 15 bases are shared with TRBD2. Trimming removed 3 bases from V and 6 bases from J; junction bases left unmatched: 6. Germline values: CDR1 SGHDN, CDR2 FVKESK. The CDR3 is made up of 17 amino acids.

The gene calls are TRBV28 and TRBJ2-3; no firm D call. Trimming pared 4 bases from V and 0 bases from J, leaving 11 bases between. CDR3 length equals 15 residues. The V gene's germline CDR1 is MDHEN and CDR2 SYDVKM. The CDR3 DNA reads TGTGCCAGCAGTTCCTACTCATCTAGCACAGATACGCAGTATTTT. Its protein product is CASSSYSSSTDTQYF.

The rearrangement uses TRBV2 and TRBJ2-7, with 10 bases fitting TRBD1. The CDR3 covers 14 residues. V shed 6 bases and J 2 bases; nucleotides not matched to a gene: 4. CDR1 and CDR2 (germline): SNHLY, FYNNEI. The CDR3 here is CASSPGQGTYEQYF. The DNA for the CDR3 is TGTGCCAGCAGCCCGGGACAGGGGACCTACGAGCAGTACTTC.

V is TRBV5-1 and J is TRBJ2-3; D perhaps matches TRBD2 (5 bases). The CDR3 runs 15 residues. Germline V gene lookup returns CDR1 SGHRS and CDR2 YFSETQ. Between the trimmed V and J ends, which lost 4 bases and 4 bases, there was a span of 16 bases. CDR3 loop: CASSKGDQSADTQYF. CDR3 DNA sequence: TGCGCCAGCAGCAAGGGAGACCAAAGCGCAGATACGCAGTATTTT.

The V and J genes are TRBV27 and TRBJ2-7; D is perhaps TRBD1 (6 bases). V lost 2 bases and J 7 bases, leaving 18 bases between the germline ends. The length of the CDR3 is 15 residues. CDR1 and CDR2 from the germline V gene are MNHEY and SMNVEV (reference sequence). The CDR3 is CASSLQGSRFGEQYF. The CDR3 bases are TGTGCCAGCAGTTTACAGGGGTCTCGGTTTGGAGAGCAGTACTTC.

This clone was found once. V is TRBV27 and J is TRBJ1-3; 8 bases are a match to TRBD1. The CDR3 is 14 amino acids. Germline CDR1 MNHEY, CDR2 SMNVEV (reference sequence). Trimming at V came to 6 bases and at J to 3 bases, leaving 4 bases not matched to a gene. The CDR3 nucleotides read TGTGCCAGCAGAGATGACAGGGGTGGAAACACCATATATTTT. Translation: CASRDDRGGNTIYF.

This rearrangement joins TRBV11-2 to TRBJ1-2, with 7 bases fitting TRBD1. Losses at the gene ends were 5 bases for V and 5 bases for J; bases not matched to a gene: 5. In germline, CDR1 is SGHAT, CDR2 FQNNGV. The CDR3 has 13 residues. The CDR3 nucleotides read TGTGCCAGCAGCCCCGGGACAGCATATGGCTACACCTTC. It is translated as CASSPGTAYGYTF. The full variable domain, completed using reference TRBV11-2 and TRBJ1-2, is EAGVAQSPRYKIIEKRQSVAFWCNPISGHATLYWYQQILGQGPKLLIQFQNNGVVDDSQLPKDRFSAERLKGVDSTLKIQPAKLEDSAVYLCASSPGTAYGYTFGSGTRLTVV.

The rearrangement joins TRBV5-1 to TRBJ1-1; TRBD1 agrees at 7 bases. There are 13 residues in the CDR3. J lost 5 bases, V lost 4 bases, and 5 bases had no gene match. Per germline, CDR1 SGHRS and CDR2 YFSETQ. CDR3 loop: CASSPGQRTEAFF. The CDR3 bases are TGCGCCAGCAGCCCGGGACAGAGGACTGAAGCTTTCTTT.

The V and J genes are TRBV6-5 and TRBJ2-7, with TRBD1 matching over 8 bases. With 6 bases clipped from V and 4 bases from J, the junction kept 5 bases outside the gene matches. The CDR3 totals 13 residues. Germline V lookup: CDR1 MNHEY, CDR2 SVGAGI. The DNA of the CDR3 is TGTGCCAGCAGCCGGGGACAGGAGTACGAGCAGTACTTC. This gives the protein CASSRGQEYEQYF.

This clone was counted a single time. CDR3 sequence (DNA): TGTGCCAGCAGCAAAGATCCAGCAGGGGTTTCCTACAATGAGCAGTTCTTC. This gives the protein CASSKDPAGVSYNEQFF. The chain joins TRBV21-1 to TRBJ2-1; TRBD1 is taken as the D call from the table, unchecked against the DNA. TRBV21-1 is annotated as a pseudogene. This CDR3 has 17 residues.

The chain couples TRBV6-1 to TRBJ1-2; 9 nucleotides agree with TRBD1. CDR3 length: 13 amino acids. V dropped 6 bases and J dropped 6; count of bases not matched to a gene: 5. The germline CDR1 and CDR2 sequences are MNHNS and SASEGT. CDR3 sequence: CASRTGGYDGYTF. The CDR3 coding sequence is TGTGCCAGCAGGACAGGGGGATACGATGGCTACACCTTC.

This clone has just a few counts. The chain uses TRBV15 and TRBJ1-4, with 7 bases fitting TRBD1. CDR1 and CDR2 (germline): LNHNV, YYDKDF (reference sequence). J gave up 3 bases and V 3 bases, and 7 bases lay outside the gene matches. The CDR3 extends over 16 amino acids. The CDR3: CATSREYRGSNEKLFF. CDR3 DNA sequence: TGTGCCACCAGCAGGGAATACAGGGGCTCTAATGAAAAACTGTTTTTT.

With regard to this clone: Additional DNA sequences in this sample encode the identical CDR3. V usage is TRBV9 and J usage is TRBJ2-3; D possibly corresponds to TRBD2 (6 bases). Germline V gene data show CDR1 as SGDLS and CDR2 as YYNGEE. The CDR3 extends over 15 amino acids. The germline V and J ends were trimmed by 2 bases and 0 bases, with 10 bases remaining between them. The DNA for the CDR3 is TGTGCCAGCAGCGTTCTCGCGGGAAGCACAGATACGCAGTATTTT. Amino acids: CASSVLAGSTDTQYF. The full variable domain, its missing parts supplied by reference TRBV9 and TRBJ2-3, is DSGVTQTPKHLITATGQRVTLRCSPRSGDLSVYWYQQSLDQGLQFLIQYYNGEERAKGNILERFSAQQFPDLHSELNLSSLELGDSALYFCASSVLAGSTDTQYFGPGTRLTVL.